These 20 T cell receptor beta chains were all obtained from the same sample, sequenced in a study of T-cell reconstitution after alpha-beta-depleted transplantation in children. This sample's TCRbeta library carried unique molecular identifier barcodes. TCRdb reanalysed the PCR reads using MiXCR and keeps one entry per CDR3 protein. The sample carries hundreds of thousands of distinct CDR3 sequences, roughly 9.1% recorded once. The input for sequencing was PBMCs, mostly from graft donor cells, taken 360 days after TCRalphabeta/CD19-depleted stem cell transplant. Every receptor here comes from a male patient aged 2 to 9 who had a stem cell transplant for acute myeloid leukemia, so the T cells may come from the graft donor.

This clonotype was seen a few times. The chain is built from TRBV4-1 and TRBJ2-7; a possible D gene is TRBD2 (6 bases). The CDR3 extends over 16 amino acids. V gave up 1 base and J gave up 2 bases, with 15 bases separating them. In germline, CDR1 is MGHRA, CDR2 YSYEKL. The CDR3 bases are TGCGCCAGCAGCCAAGTGGGGGGAGTCTCTACCTACGAGCAGTACTTC. Translation: CASSQVGGVSTYEQYF.

The sample holds many counts of this clonotype. Here the CDR3 DNA reads TGTGCCAGCAGTGGGACAGGGAGCGGGGAGCAGTACGTC. It codes for CASSGTGSGEQYV. This sequence joins TRBV6-1 and TRBJ2-7; 8 bases agree with TRBD1. J was trimmed by 7 bases and V by 4 bases; bases with no gene match: 6. From germline, CDR1 is MNHNS and CDR2 SASEGT. The length of the CDR3 is 13 residues.

The sample holds a few counts of this clonotype. The rearrangement links TRBV12-3 or TRBV12-4 to TRBJ1-3; D call uncertain. The CDR3 has 13 residues. V was pared by 6 bases and J by 0 bases, with 6 bases between. In nucleotides, the CDR3 is TGTGCCAGCAGGCGGAACTCTGGAAACACCATATATTTT. Its translation: CASRRNSGNTIYF.

Only a few counts were recorded for this clonotype. The chain combines TRBV15 with TRBJ2-5; 8 nucleotides match TRBD1. V was clipped by 6 bases and J by 4 bases; unmatched bases: 7. This CDR3 has 14 residues. The germline V gene encodes CDR1 LNHNV and CDR2 YYDKDF (reference sequence). The chain's CDR3 is CATRGTGEGETQYF. In DNA form, the CDR3 reads TGTGCCACCAGGGGGACAGGAGAGGGAGAGACCCAGTACTTC.

This clonotype was seen a few times. J is TRBJ1-4 and V is TRBV29-1; TRBD1 might be the D (6 bases). Germline CDR1 is SQVTM and CDR2 is ANQGSEA. V lost 6 bases and J lost 0, with 11 bases in between. The CDR3 is 14 amino acids. CDR3 in DNA: TGCAGCGTCCGGCCAGGGGCAACTAATGAAAAACTGTTTTTT. It specifies CSVRPGATNEKLFF.

This clonotype was observed many times. The chain couples TRBV5-1 to TRBJ2-7; 14 bases line up with TRBD2. Per germline, CDR1 SGHRS and CDR2 YFSETQ. The CDR3 has 18 amino acids. V shed 6 bases, J shed 1 base, and the junction held 12 bases outside the gene matches. As DNA, the CDR3 is TGCGCCAGCACGACAGGGCGCGGGACTAGCGGGGGATCCTACGAGCAGTACTTC. It codes for CASTTGRGTSGGSYEQYF.

This clonotype was observed at least ten times. The DNA for the CDR3 is TGCAGTGTGGCCCAGGGATCGTCTGGGGCCAACGTCCTGACTTTC. It is translated as CSVAQGSSGANVLTF. The chain employs TRBV20-1 and TRBJ2-6, with D possibly matching TRBD1 (5 bases). Trimming took 7 bases from V and 1 from J, leaving 14 bases between them. Germline assignment: CDR1 DFQATT and CDR2 SNEGSKA (reference sequence). The CDR3 is 15 residues long.

This clonotype has at least ten counts. CDR3 residues: CSAKRGGQETQYF. The CDR3 DNA is TGCAGTGCTAAACGGGGGGGCCAAGAGACCCAGTACTTC. This chain uses TRBV20-1 with TRBJ2-5; 8 positions match TRBD2. Germline loops: CDR1 DFQATT, CDR2 SNEGSKA (reference sequence). CDR3 length: 13 amino acids. V was clipped by 4 bases and J by 1 base; unmatched bases: 2.

This clonotype came up many times. The chain joins TRBV27 to TRBJ2-4; D perhaps matches TRBD2 (7 bases). The germline gives CDR1 MNHEY, CDR2 SMNVEV (reference sequence). Between the trimmed V and J ends, which lost 5 bases and 4 bases, there was a span of 18 bases. The CDR3 consists of 16 residues. In nucleotides, the CDR3 is TGTGCCAGCAGTCCCCGGGGGGCAGGCGGAAAAAACATTCAGTACTTC. Its protein product is CASSPRGAGGKNIQYF.

This clonotype was counted ten times or more. J is TRBJ1-1 and V is TRBV7-8; D is perhaps TRBD1 (6 bases). Trimming removed 1 base at V and 3 bases at J, with 15 bases between. This CDR3 spans 16 amino acids. Germline V gene sequence: CDR1 SGHVS, CDR2 FQNEAQ. Here the CDR3 reads CASSLVQGRGYTEAFF. CDR3 nucleotide sequence: TGTGCCAGCAGCTTAGTTCAGGGGCGAGGGTACACTGAAGCTTTCTTT.

This clonotype was seen ten or more times. The chain links TRBV12-5 to TRBJ1-5, with D hard to call. The CDR3 loop spans 12 amino acids. Germline assignment: CDR1 LGHNT and CDR2 FRNRAP. V dropped 1 base and J dropped 4 bases, with 2 bases sitting between them. This CDR3 is CASGLENQPQHF. The CDR3, as DNA: TGTGCTAGTGGTTTGGAAAATCAGCCCCAGCATTTT.

This clonotype was seen a handful of times. The rearrangement joins TRBV7-6 to TRBJ1-6; D unresolved. The ends were cut back, 2 bases at V and 4 bases at J, with 12 bases in the middle. Germline loops: CDR1 SGHVS, CDR2 FNYEAQ. CDR3 size: 16 residues. The CDR3 coding sequence is TGTGCCAGCAGCTTATCCACGAAGGAATATAATTCACCCCTCCACTTT. It codes for CASSLSTKEYNSPLHF.

The chain couples TRBV5-1 to TRBJ2-7; 13 bases line up with TRBD2. The V and J ends lost 6 bases and 2 bases, in that order; junction bases with no gene match: 5. The CDR3 spans 15 residues. The germline V gene encodes CDR1 SGHRS and CDR2 YFSETQ. CDR3 DNA: TGCGCCAGCAACTCCGGACTAGCGGGGGCCTACGAGCAGTACTTC. Its protein is CASNSGLAGAYEQYF.

The chain recombines TRBV20-1 with TRBJ1-5; no firm D call. This CDR3 is 14 amino acids long. Trimming removed 1 base from V and 0 bases from J, with 7 bases in between. Germline V gene data show CDR1 as DFQATT and CDR2 as SNEGSKA (reference sequence). CDR3 amino acids: CSARGYYSNQPQHF. Here the CDR3 DNA reads TGCAGTGCTAGAGGCTATTATAGCAATCAGCCCCAGCATTTT.

This clonotype was seen a handful of times. The chain combines TRBV18 with TRBJ2-3; TRBD2 is a possible D gene (6 bases). Per the germline V gene, CDR1 is KGHSH and CDR2 is LQKENI. This CDR3 spans 15 amino acids. V was trimmed by 2 bases and J by 3 bases, leaving 12 bases between them. The CDR3 is CASSPAGTGTDTQYF. The CDR3 nucleotides are TGTGCCAGCTCACCAGCGGGAACCGGTACAGATACGCAGTATTTT.

This sequence joins TRBV4-1 and TRBJ2-5, with a possible D match to TRBD2 (6 bases). Trimming stripped 0 bases from V and 0 bases from J, with 17 bases between. Germline values: CDR1 MGHRA, CDR2 YSYEKL. The CDR3 has 18 residues. The CDR3, as DNA: TGCGCCAGCAGCCAAGAAGAGGGTGCGGGACTCCACCAAGAGACCCAGTACTTC. Protein product: CASSQEEGAGLHQETQYF.

This clonotype has more than one count but fewer than ten. The rearrangement uses TRBV10-3 and TRBJ2-7; the D is unclear. This CDR3 spans 11 amino acids. The germline V gene encodes CDR1 ENHRY and CDR2 SYGVKD. Trimming cost V 7 bases and J 3 bases, with 7 bases left between them. The CDR3 bases are TGTGCCATCACGGACGGCTACGAGCAGTACGTC. Translating gives CAITDGYEQYV.

This clonotype was observed a handful of times. CDR3: CASSSGAGRINEKLFF. The CDR3 bases are TGTGCCAGCAGCTCGGGAGCCGGACGGATAAATGAAAAACTGTTTTTT. The chain joins TRBV7-2 to TRBJ1-4; no firm D call. Germline CDR1 and CDR2: SGHTA and FQGNSA. CDR3 size: 16 residues. The germline V and J ends were trimmed by 4 bases and 5 bases, with 17 bases remaining between them.

This clonotype was found a few times. V and J are TRBV5-1 and TRBJ1-1; D perhaps matches TRBD1 (6 bases). This CDR3 is 15 amino acids long. The germline gives CDR1 SGHRS, CDR2 YFSETQ. The V and J ends lost 2 bases and 5 bases respectively, with 16 bases between them. The CDR3 nucleotides are TGCGCCAGCAGCTTAAGGGGGAGGGGGGTGACTGAAGCTTTCTTT. Translated: CASSLRGRGVTEAFF.

This clonotype was recorded a few times. The chain is built from TRBV4-2 and TRBJ1-1; D gene unclear. The CDR3 length is 14 residues. In germline, CDR1 is LGHNA, CDR2 YNFKEQ. The V and J ends lost 3 bases and 4 bases respectively, with 12 bases between them. DNA of the CDR3: TGTGCCAGCAGCCATCCCACGAGTGGCACTGAAGCTTTCTTT. Protein: CASSHPTSGTEAFF.